Below, 30 T cell receptor beta chains from the same sample are listed, as sequenced in a study of T cells in localized non-small cell lung cancer. Repertoires were generated with immunoSEQ multiplex PCR, while TCRdb's copy carries only in-frame clones and drops some. The sample has tens of thousands of clones, roughly 80% seen once. The sequencing used peripheral blood, collected before any cancer treatment. The source of these receptors is a male donor older than 55 with stage III squamous cell lung carcinoma.

This clone was picked up a small number of times. The CDR3 DNA sequence: TGTGCCAGCAGTTCCTACATCTACAATGAGCAGTTCTTC. Its protein product is CASSSYIYNEQFF. The chain links TRBV27 to TRBJ2-1; no clear D. V gave up 4 bases and J gave up 3 bases, with 7 bases separating them. Germline CDR1 reads MNHEY; CDR2 reads SMNVEV (reference sequence). The CDR3 is 13 amino acids.

V and J are TRBV19 and TRBJ1-2; D is perhaps TRBD1 (5 bases). The CDR3 totals 14 residues. CDR1 and CDR2 from the germline V gene are LNHDA and SQIVND (reference sequence). V lost 3 bases and J lost 7, with 15 bases in between. The CDR3 region has the DNA TGTGCCAGTAGTATCATTCCCGGGGACTCTGGCTACACCTTC. Translating gives CASSIIPGDSGYTF.

V and J are TRBV7-9 and TRBJ1-1, with D unclear. V lost 5 bases and J lost 0, with 7 bases in between. Germline V gene lookup returns CDR1 SEHNR and CDR2 FQNEAQ (reference sequence). CDR3 length: 13 residues. This chain's CDR3 is CASSPQMNTEAFF. CDR3 bases: TGTGCCAGCAGCCCCCAGATGAACACTGAAGCTTTCTTT.

This clone was found a few times. J is TRBJ1-4 and V is TRBV30; D call uncertain. This CDR3 region has 11 residues. V was trimmed by 3 bases and J by 7 bases, leaving 6 bases between them. CDR1 and CDR2 from the germline V gene are GTSNPN and SVGIG (reference sequence). The CDR3 DNA sequence: TGTGCCTGGAGGTCGACTGAAAAACTGTTTTTT. Translated, it gives CAWRSTEKLFF.

V usage is TRBV6-1 and J usage is TRBJ2-1; 10 bases agree with TRBD2. The ends lost 7 bases at V and 8 bases at J; junction bases unmatched: 11. CDR1 and CDR2 (germline): MNHNS, SASEGT. This CDR3 is 15 amino acids long. CDR3 nucleotide sequence: TGTGCCAGCACCCCCATAGCGGGGGGTTGGGATGAGCAGTTCTTC. Residues: CASTPIAGGWDEQFF.

The rearrangement joins TRBV5-6 to TRBJ2-7; TRBD2 might be the D (5 bases). This CDR3 is 13 amino acids long. V dropped 0 bases and J dropped 7 bases, with 11 bases sitting between them. Germline CDR1 SGHDT, CDR2 YYEEEE. The CDR3 here is CASSLELREEQYF. DNA of the CDR3: TGTGCCAGCAGCTTGGAATTAAGGGAGGAGCAGTACTTC.

This clone was seen once. The chain carries TRBV9 and TRBJ2-2; weak D call: TRBD2 (6 bases). The CDR3 runs to 14 residues. Germline lookup yields CDR1 SGDLS and CDR2 YYNGEE. V was shortened by 0 bases and J by 5 bases, with 8 bases between the two germline ends. For the CDR3, the DNA is TGTGCCAGCAGCGTAGGCGGGGAGACCGGGGAGCTGTTTTTT. Protein sequence: CASSVGGETGELFF.

The rearrangement links TRBV5-8 to TRBJ2-5; D not certain. V was pared by 0 bases and J by 5 bases, with 17 bases between. Germline loops: CDR1 SGHTS, CDR2 YDEGEE. The CDR3 spans 16 residues. CDR3 sequence (DNA): TGTGCCAGCAGCTTGGCATCTACAATCTTTGGGGAGACCCAGTACTTC. This encodes CASSLASTIFGETQYF.

This clone was counted between two and nine times. This chain uses TRBV5-1 with TRBJ2-1; D perhaps matches TRBD2 (5 bases). CDR3 length: 15 residues. The V gene's germline CDR1 is SGHRS and CDR2 YFSETQ. Deletions cut 1 base from V and 6 bases from J, with 14 bases between. CDR3 coding DNA: TGCGCCAGCAGCTTGAGGCTCGAGGGCGGCAATGAGCAGTTCTTC. The encoded protein is CASSLRLEGGNEQFF. The variable domain in full, with the rest retrieved from reference TRBV5-1 and TRBJ2-1, is KAGVTQTPRYLIKTRGQQVTLSCSPISGHRSVSWYQQTPGQGLQFLFEYFSETQRNKGNFPGRFSGRQFSNSRSEMNVSTLELGDSALYLCASSLRLEGGNEQFFGPGTRLTVL.

The chain combines TRBV15 with TRBJ2-3, with TRBD2 matching 9 bases. After removal of 6 bases from V and 4 bases from J, the junction contained 11 bases not matched to a gene. Germline CDR1 reads LNHNV; CDR2 reads YYDKDF (reference sequence). CDR3 length equals 16 residues. The chain's CDR3 is CATSSDRGGRADTQYF. The DNA of the CDR3 is TGTGCCACCAGTTCGGATCGCGGCGGGAGGGCAGATACGCAGTATTTT.

The chain is built from TRBV7-3 and TRBJ1-1; D gene ambiguous. CDR3 length: 13 residues. V gave up 5 bases and J gave up 3 bases, with 10 bases separating them. Germline V lookup: CDR1 SGHTA, CDR2 FQGTGA. The CDR3 is CASSPATHTEAFF. DNA of the CDR3: TGTGCCAGCAGCCCCGCGACACACACTGAAGCTTTCTTT.

This chain links TRBV5-5 with TRBJ2-2; D is undetermined. Trimming left V 6 bases short and J 8 bases short, with 11 bases between. In germline, CDR1 is SGHKS, CDR2 YYEKEE (reference sequence). The CDR3 covers 12 residues. Here the CDR3 DNA reads TGTGCCAGCACCAGAGGCCAAGGGGAGCTGTTTTTT. Encoded protein: CASTRGQGELFF.

This clone was picked up one time. The CDR3 here is CASSKRAGISYNEQFF. In nucleotides, the CDR3 is TGTGCCAGCAGCAAACGGGCAGGGATATCCTACAATGAGCAGTTCTTC. The chain uses TRBV21-1 and TRBJ2-1; the D call of TRBD1 is as the table states it, not checked on the DNA. TRBV21-1 is listed as a pseudogene. The CDR3 runs 16 residues.

This clone was recorded a few times. The chain couples TRBV9 to TRBJ2-5; TRBD2 aligns across 13 bases. The CDR3 loop spans 15 amino acids. CDR1 is SGDLS, CDR2 YYNGEE, per germline. The J segment lost 4 bases and the V segment lost 0 bases, leaving 0 bases of the junction unmatched. CDR3 nucleotides: TGTGCCAGCAGCGTAGGACTAGCGGGAGGAGAGACCCAGTACTTC. Translated, it gives CASSVGLAGGETQYF.

The chain is built from TRBV7-9 and TRBJ2-7; D gene uncertain. Germline CDR1 SEHNR, CDR2 FQNEAQ (reference sequence). The CDR3 has 11 amino acids. V lost 5 bases and J 3 bases, leaving 5 bases between the germline ends. The CDR3 sequence is CASSLNYEQYF. The CDR3 coding sequence is TGTGCCAGCAGCCTTAACTACGAGCAGTACTTC.

This chain uses TRBV5-1 with TRBJ2-3, with unresolved D. There are 12 residues in the CDR3. Germline V gene lookup returns CDR1 SGHRS and CDR2 YFSETQ. V lost 3 bases and J 5 bases, leaving 7 bases between the germline ends. Here the CDR3 DNA reads TGCGCCAGCAGCTGGCTCGGAGATACGCAGTATTTT. It encodes CASSWLGDTQYF.

The genes are TRBV7-2 and TRBJ2-1, with D unclear. Trimming shortened V by 1 base and J by 2 bases, and 6 bases separated the two germline ends. Germline-derived CDR1 and CDR2 are SGHTA and FQGNSA. CDR3 size: 14 residues. CDR3 DNA: TGTGCCAGCAGCTTAGATGGGGCCTACAATGAGCAGTTCTTC. Encoded protein: CASSLDGAYNEQFF.

The rearrangement links TRBV29-1 to TRBJ1-2; D not certain. The CDR3 extends over 13 amino acids. Germline assignment: CDR1 SQVTM and CDR2 ANQGSEA. V was cut by 2 bases and J by 5 bases, with 12 bases left in between. CDR3 nucleotides: TGCAGCGTTGAAAGGCAGCGCGGATATGGCTACACCTTC. As protein: CSVERQRGYGYTF.

This chain links TRBV2 with TRBJ2-3, with D unresolved. The CDR3 extends over 13 amino acids. Trimming took 2 bases from V and 2 from J, leaving 5 bases between them. The V gene's germline CDR1 is SNHLY and CDR2 FYNNEI. The CDR3 nucleotides read TGTGCCAGCAGTGAATACTCCACAGATACGCAGTATTTT. Residues: CASSEYSTDTQYF.

CDR3 protein: CASSQETGRENSPLHF. The CDR3 DNA follows: TGTGCCAGCAGCCAGGAAACAGGACGGGAAAATTCACCCCTCCACTTT. This chain connects TRBV4-2 to TRBJ1-6, with D perhaps TRBD1 (5 bases). The CDR3 consists of 16 residues. Germline CDR1 is LGHNA and CDR2 is YNFKEQ. Between the trimmed V and J ends, which lost 3 bases and 7 bases, there was a span of 16 bases.

V and J are TRBV29-1 and TRBJ1-2; unclear D gene. The CDR3 has 12 residues. Trimming shortened V by 4 bases and J by 8 bases, and 14 bases separated the two germline ends. CDR1 SQVTM and CDR2 ANQGSEA come from the germline V gene. CDR3 DNA sequence: TGCAGCGTTGGGACGGAGCTTTCGGGCTACACCTTC. Protein: CSVGTELSGYTF.

There are a few counts of this clone. CDR3 residues: CASSLRGAVKDTQYF. CDR3 nucleotide sequence: TGCGCCAGCAGCCTACGTGGGGCAGTAAAGGATACGCAGTATTTT. V gene TRBV5-1 combines with J gene TRBJ2-3; perhaps TRBD1 as D (5 bases). The CDR3 sequence is 15 residues long. Between the trimmed V and J ends, which lost 4 bases and 6 bases, there was a span of 18 bases. Germline V lookup: CDR1 SGHRS, CDR2 YFSETQ.

The chain employs TRBV5-4 and TRBJ2-1, with 9 nucleotides matching TRBD2. V was pared by 0 bases and J by 8 bases, with 3 bases of the junction left unmatched. The CDR3 consists of 14 residues. Germline CDR1 reads SGHNT; CDR2 reads YYREEE (reference sequence). CDR3 loop: CASSLGVAGDEQFF. The CDR3, as DNA: TGTGCCAGCAGCTTGGGGGTAGCGGGAGATGAGCAGTTCTTC.

The chain combines TRBV2 with TRBJ2-2; D might be TRBD2 (5 bases). Germline V gene data show CDR1 as SNHLY and CDR2 as FYNNEI. CDR3 length equals 15 residues. The V gene lost 3 bases and the J gene lost 1 base, with 9 bases spanning the gap. Here the CDR3 DNA reads TGTGCCAGCAGTGACCAGCGGAAGAACACCGGGGAGCTGTTTTTT. The encoded protein is CASSDQRKNTGELFF.

This chain joins TRBV7-9 and TRBJ1-2; TRBD1 is a possible D gene (6 bases). Germline V gives CDR1 SEHNR, CDR2 FQNEAQ (reference sequence). V lost 5 bases and J lost 1, with 11 bases in between. This CDR3 is 14 amino acids long. The CDR3 loop reads CASSTTGYNYGYTF. The CDR3 bases are TGTGCCAGCAGCACTACAGGGTATAACTATGGCTACACCTTC.

V is TRBV27 and J is TRBJ1-2; weak D call: TRBD1 (6 bases). V shed 5 bases and J shed 4 bases, with 14 bases lying between them. The CDR3 contains 14 residues. In germline, CDR1 is MNHEY, CDR2 SMNVEV (reference sequence). The CDR3 loop is CASSHHTGSYGYTF. CDR3 sequence (DNA): TGTGCCAGCAGTCACCATACAGGGAGCTATGGCTACACCTTC.

V and J are TRBV7-7 and TRBJ2-5; D remains ambiguous. Germline CDR1 is SSHAT and CDR2 is FNYEAQ (reference sequence). This CDR3 comprises 14 residues. V dropped 1 base and J dropped 0 bases, with 6 bases sitting between them. The CDR3 DNA is TGTGCCAGCAGCTTAGGAGCGCACCAAGAGACCCAGTACTTC. This codes for CASSLGAHQETQYF.

This clone has only one observation. The gene calls are TRBV27 and TRBJ2-5; D not resolved. Trimming took 1 base from V and 5 from J, leaving 11 bases between them. The CDR3 spans 14 residues. Germline values: CDR1 MNHEY, CDR2 SMNVEV (reference sequence). CDR3 amino acids: CASSLLRSRETQYF. Written as DNA, the CDR3 is TGTGCCAGCAGTTTATTGCGCAGCCGGGAGACCCAGTACTTC.

The V call is TRBV7-2, the J call TRBJ2-3; D is undetermined. Germline CDR1 SGHTA, CDR2 FQGNSA. This CDR3 has 15 residues. Trimming removed 3 bases from V and 0 bases from J, with 10 bases in between. The CDR3 sequence: CASSFGSMSTDTQYF. CDR3 DNA: TGTGCCAGCAGCTTTGGCTCAATGAGCACAGATACGCAGTATTTT.

This chain joins TRBV7-2 and TRBJ1-2, with D possibly matching TRBD1 (5 bases). In germline, CDR1 is SGHTA, CDR2 FQGNSA. The CDR3 runs 13 residues. V was pared by 3 bases and J by 1 base, with 6 bases between. As DNA, the CDR3 is TGTGCCAGCAGCTTGACAGTTAACTATGGCTACACCTTC. It specifies CASSLTVNYGYTF.